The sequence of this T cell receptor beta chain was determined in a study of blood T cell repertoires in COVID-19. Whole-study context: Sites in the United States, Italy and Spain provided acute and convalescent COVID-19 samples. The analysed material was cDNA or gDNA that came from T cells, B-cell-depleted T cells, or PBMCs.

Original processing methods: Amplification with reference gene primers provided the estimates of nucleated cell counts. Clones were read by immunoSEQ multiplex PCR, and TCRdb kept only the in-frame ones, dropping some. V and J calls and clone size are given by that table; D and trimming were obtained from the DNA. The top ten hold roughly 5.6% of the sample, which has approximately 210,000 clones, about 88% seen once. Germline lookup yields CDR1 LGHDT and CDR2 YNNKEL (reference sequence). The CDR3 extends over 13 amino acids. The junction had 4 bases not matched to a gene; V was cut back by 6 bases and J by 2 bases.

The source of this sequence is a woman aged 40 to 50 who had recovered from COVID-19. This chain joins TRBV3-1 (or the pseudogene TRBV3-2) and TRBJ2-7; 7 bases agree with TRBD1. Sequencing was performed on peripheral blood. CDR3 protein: CASRLQGAYEQYF. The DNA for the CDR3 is TGTGCCAGCAGACTCCAGGGGGCCTACGAGCAGTACTTC.